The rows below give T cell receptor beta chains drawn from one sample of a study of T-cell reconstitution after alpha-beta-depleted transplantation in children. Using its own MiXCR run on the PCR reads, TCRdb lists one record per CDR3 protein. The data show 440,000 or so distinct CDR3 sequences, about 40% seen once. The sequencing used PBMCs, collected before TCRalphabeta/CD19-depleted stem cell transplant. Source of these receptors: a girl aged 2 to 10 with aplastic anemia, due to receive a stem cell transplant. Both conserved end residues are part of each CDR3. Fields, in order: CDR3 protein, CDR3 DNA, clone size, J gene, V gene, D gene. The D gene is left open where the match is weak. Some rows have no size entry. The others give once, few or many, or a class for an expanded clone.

CASSQCRTGGLYEQYF TGCGCCAGCAGTCAATGTAGGACAGGGGGTTTGTACGAGCAGTACTTC few TRBJ2-7 TRBV23-1 TRBD1
CASLKRGTAYGDTF TGTGCCAGCCTGAAGAGAGGGACAGCCTATGGCGACACCTTC . TRBJ1-2 TRBV6-1 TRBD1
CASSEIAGDRETQYF TGTGCCAGCAGCGAAATAGCGGGGGACCGGGAGACCCAGTACTTC . TRBJ2-5 TRBV7-8 TRBD2
CASSSLPGRGDADTQYF TGCGCCAGCAGCTCCTTACCTGGGCGGGGGGACGCAGATACGCAGTATTTT . TRBJ2-3 TRBV5-1 TRBD2
CASSSGIGTRQFF TGTGCCAGCAGCTCTGGCATCGGGACGCGGCAGTTCTTC . TRBJ2-1 TRBV11-3 .
CASSLVTGGLNTEAFF TGTGCCAGCAGCTTAGTGACAGGGGGCTTGAACACTGAAGCTTTCTTT many TRBJ1-1 TRBV7-2 TRBD1
CASSSAGTGKFAFF TGTGCCAGCAGTTCAGCCGGGACAGGGAAATTTGCTTTCTTT . TRBJ1-1 TRBV6-5 TRBD1
CASSPTGGEDEQYF TGTGCCAGCAGCCCGACCGGGGGGGAGGACGAGCAGTACTTC . TRBJ2-7 TRBV7-9 TRBD2
CASSPRTSGSDNEQFF TGTGCTAGCAGCCCCAGGACTAGCGGGAGCGACAATGAGCAGTTCTTC . TRBJ2-1 TRBV7-7 TRBD2
CASSLSGGPDTQYF TGTGCCAGCAGCTTGTCCGGAGGTCCGGATACGCAGTATTTT many TRBJ2-3 TRBV5-6 .
CASSKNSGASTDTQYF TGTGCCAGCAGCAAGAACAGCGGGGCGAGCACAGATACGCAGTATTTT . TRBJ2-3 TRBV7-2 TRBD2
CASSLRLAVEDGGELFF TGTGCCAGCAGCTTAAGACTAGCGGTAGAAGATGGCGGGGAGCTGTTTTTT . TRBJ2-2 TRBV11-2 TRBD2
CASSRGRTTDTQYF TGTGCCAGCAGCCGGGGACGGACCACAGATACGCAGTATTTT . TRBJ2-3 TRBV7-9 .
CASSILAGVNEQFF TGTGCCAGTAGTATACTAGCGGGAGTAAATGAGCAGTTCTTC many TRBJ2-1 TRBV19 TRBD2
CASTILDSQVNYGYTF TGTGCCAGTACCATCCTCGACAGTCAAGTTAACTATGGCTACACCTTC few TRBJ1-2 TRBV19 .
CASSQERDRGSYEQYF TGCGCCAGCAGCCAAGAGCGCGACAGGGGGAGCTACGAGCAGTACTTC many TRBJ2-7 TRBV4-3 TRBD1
CASSDMNTEAFF TGCGCCAGCAGTGATATGAACACTGAAGCTTTCTTT . TRBJ1-1 TRBV10-2 .
CASSPRARQGGSPLHF TGTGCCAGCAGCCCTAGGGCACGACAGGGCGGTTCACCCCTCCACTTT . TRBJ1-6 TRBV7-2 TRBD1
CASSDRYEQFF TGTGCCAGCAGTGACAGGTATGAGCAGTTCTTC few TRBJ2-1 TRBV7-2 .
CASSGTGTGELFF TGTGCCAGCAGTGGAACAGGGACCGGGGAGCTGTTTTTT many TRBJ2-2 TRBV6-1 .
CASSPLTRQGPASQDQPQHF TGTGCCAGCAGCCCCCTGACCAGACAGGGGCCAGCATCTCAAGATCAGCCCCAGCATTTT few TRBJ1-5 TRBV14 TRBD1
CSVSDGINQPQHF TGCAGCGTTTCGGACGGTATCAATCAGCCCCAGCATTTT many TRBJ1-5 TRBV29-1 .
CASSFGLALFF TGTGCCAGCAGCTTCGGACTAGCTCTGTTCTTC . TRBJ2-1 TRBV5-5 TRBD2
CASSLVPREFQETQYF TGCGCCAGCAGCTTGGTTCCTCGGGAGTTCCAAGAGACCCAGTACTTC few TRBJ2-5 TRBV5-1 .
CASSILAGNYNEQFF TGTGCCAGCAGCATCCTAGCGGGGAATTACAATGAGCAGTTCTTC once TRBJ2-1 TRBV7-2 TRBD2
CSVVSYYEQYF TGCAGCGTTGTGAGTTACTACGAGCAGTACTTC once TRBJ2-7 TRBV29-1 .
CSARDWGVQPQHF TGCAGTGCTAGAGATTGGGGGGTTCAGCCCCAGCATTTT . TRBJ1-5 TRBV20-1 .
CASSEGTSGASYNEQFF TGTGCCAGCAGCGAAGGGACTAGCGGAGCCTCCTACAATGAGCAGTTCTTC . TRBJ2-1 TRBV11-3 TRBD2
CASSPDLAREETQYF TGTGCCAGCTCACCTGACTTGGCCAGGGAAGAGACCCAGTACTTC few TRBJ2-5 TRBV18 .
CATSREKNRRDDEQFF TGTGCCACCAGCAGAGAGAAGAACCGGCGGGACGATGAGCAGTTCTTC many TRBJ2-1 TRBV15 .
CASSPRVAEGYEQYF TGTGCCAGCAGCCCCCGGGTGGCGGAGGGGTACGAGCAGTACTTC . TRBJ2-7 TRBV4-2 .
CASSYAEGPPYNEQFF TGTGCCAGCAGTTATGCGGAGGGGCCCCCTTACAATGAGCAGTTCTTC . TRBJ2-1 TRBV6-5 .
CSALLYGTDTQYF TGCAGTGCCCTTCTATACGGCACAGATACGCAGTATTTT . TRBJ2-3 TRBV20-1 .
CASGSQSGAQYF TGTGCCAGCGGCTCCCAAAGCGGGGCCCAGTACTTC . TRBJ2-5 TRBV7-9 TRBD2
CASSARDRVLDTQYF TGTGCCAGTAGTGCCCGGGACAGGGTGTTGGATACGCAGTATTTT . TRBJ2-3 TRBV19 TRBD1
CSATSRLAGIDEQFF TGCAGTGCAACCTCGAGACTAGCGGGGATCGATGAGCAGTTCTTC . TRBJ2-1 TRBV20-1 TRBD2
CASSLTGTSGRDEQYF TGCGCCAGCAGCTTGACCGGGACTAGCGGGCGGGACGAGCAGTACTTC . TRBJ2-7 TRBV5-1 TRBD2
CASRVGSGGDEQYF TGTGCCAGCAGGGTAGGGTCAGGGGGCGACGAGCAGTACTTC many TRBJ2-7 TRBV7-2 TRBD1
CSASRGERYEQYF TGCAGTGCTTCCCGGGGCGAGCGATACGAGCAGTACTTC . TRBJ2-7 TRBV20-1 .
CSAPGQGVGYGYTF TGCAGTGCCCCAGGACAGGGGGTAGGCTATGGCTACACCTTC many TRBJ1-2 TRBV20-1 TRBD1
CASRPGQGDYEQYF TGTGCCAGCAGGCCGGGACAGGGGGACTACGAGCAGTACTTC many TRBJ2-7 TRBV27 TRBD1
CASSQTLTGGYTF TGTGCCAGCAGTCAGACCCTGACGGGAGGCTACACCTTC . TRBJ1-2 TRBV2 .
CASSLTAGQETQYF TGTGCCAGCAGTTTAACTGCCGGCCAAGAGACCCAGTACTTC . TRBJ2-5 TRBV12-3/TRBV12-4 .